One TCR beta chain is described in this entry. Its target is unknown. The record originates from a study of PD-1 blockade in classical Hodgkin lymphoma. Overall study context: Patients were dosed intravenously with nivolumab at 3 mg/kg every 2 weeks. Study findings and constraints: Relapsed/refractory patients reportedly had lower baseline diversity than newly diagnosed patients.

Time point: cycle 4 day 1 (C4D1), after 6 weeks of nivolumab. In every patient, relapse followed autologous stem cell transplantation, while exposure to brentuximab vedotin differed. The CD4+ T cells used were purified from thawed PBMCs through magnetic negative selection. From germline, CDR1 is SGHDN and CDR2 FVKESK. The CDR3 is made up of 13 amino acids. V was cut by 3 bases and J by 7 bases, with 10 bases left in between. The repertoire was sequenced with immunoSEQ multiplex PCR; TCRdb's copy has only in-frame clones and lacks some. This sample has approximately 20,000 clones, with less than 90% found just once.

The sequencing here drew on CD4+ T cells from blood, taken before the fourth cycle of nivolumab. This sequence was found in a human donor with classical Hodgkin lymphoma. The J gene is TRBJ2-1, the V gene TRBV14; D uncertain. The CDR3 DNA sequence: TGTGCCAGCAGCCAGAGAAGAGGAAATGAGCAGTTCTTC. It is translated as CASSQRRGNEQFF.